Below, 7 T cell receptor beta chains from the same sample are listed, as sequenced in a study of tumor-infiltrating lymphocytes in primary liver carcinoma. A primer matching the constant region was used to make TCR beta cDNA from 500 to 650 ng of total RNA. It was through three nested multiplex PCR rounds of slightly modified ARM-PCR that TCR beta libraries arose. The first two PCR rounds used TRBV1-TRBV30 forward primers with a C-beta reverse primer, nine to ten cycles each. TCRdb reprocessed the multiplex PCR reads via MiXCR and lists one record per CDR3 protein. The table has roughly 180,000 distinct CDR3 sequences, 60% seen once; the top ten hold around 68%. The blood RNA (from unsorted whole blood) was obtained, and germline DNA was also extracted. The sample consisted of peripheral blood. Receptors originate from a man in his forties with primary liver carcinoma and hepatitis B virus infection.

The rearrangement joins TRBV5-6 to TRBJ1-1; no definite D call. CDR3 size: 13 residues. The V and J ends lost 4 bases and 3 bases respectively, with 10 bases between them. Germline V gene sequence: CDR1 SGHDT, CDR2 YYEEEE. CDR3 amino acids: CASSQWGDTEAFF. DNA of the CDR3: TGTGCCAGCAGCCAGTGGGGTGACACTGAAGCTTTCTTT. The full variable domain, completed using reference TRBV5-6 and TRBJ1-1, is DAGVTQSPTHLIKTRGQQVTLRCSPKSGHDTVSWYQQALGQGPQFIFQYYEEEERQRGNFPDRFSGHQFPNYSSELNVNALLLGDSALYLCASSQWGDTEAFFGQGTRLTVV.

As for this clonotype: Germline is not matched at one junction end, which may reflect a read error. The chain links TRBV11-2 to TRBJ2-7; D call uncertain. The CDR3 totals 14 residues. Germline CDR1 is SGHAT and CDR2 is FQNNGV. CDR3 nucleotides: TGTGCCAGGAGCTCAGGAGAGATGGCCTACGAGCAGTACTTC. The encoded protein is CARSSGEMAYEQYF.

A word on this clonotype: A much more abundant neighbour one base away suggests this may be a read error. The CDR3, as DNA: TGTGCCAGCAGCCCCCGGGGAGCGGGAGGGCCTGACAATGAGCAGTTCTTC. Amino acid sequence: CASSPRGAGGPDNEQFF. The chain is built from TRBV11-1 and TRBJ2-1, with 10 positions matching TRBD2. CDR1 is SGHAT, CDR2 FQDESV, per germline (reference sequence). This CDR3 contains 17 residues. The V segment lost 5 bases and the J segment 5 bases; nucleotides outside the gene matches: 12.

CDR3 sequence reads: CASSLARMDIEQYF. The CDR3 DNA follows: TGTGCCAGCAGCTTAGCTCGGATGGATATCGAGCAGTACTTC. The gene calls are TRBV11-2 and TRBJ2-7; D unresolved. The CDR3 runs to 14 residues. Germline-derived CDR1 and CDR2 are SGHAT and FQNNGV. Trimming left V 1 base short and J 6 bases short, with 13 bases between.

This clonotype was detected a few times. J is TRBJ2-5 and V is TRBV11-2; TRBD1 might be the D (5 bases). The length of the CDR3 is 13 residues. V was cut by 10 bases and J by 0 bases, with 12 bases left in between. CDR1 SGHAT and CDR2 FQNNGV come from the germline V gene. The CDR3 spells CANARQHQETQYF. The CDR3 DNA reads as TGTGCCAACGCCAGACAGCACCAAGAGACCCAGTACTTC.

CDR3 loop: CASSSWQPNIQYF. DNA of the CDR3: TGTGCCAGCAGCTCTTGGCAGCCGAACATTCAGTACTTC. The V call is TRBV5-6, the J call TRBJ2-4; D unresolved. V was pared by 3 bases and J by 7 bases, with 11 bases between. The CDR3 has 13 amino acids. Germline CDR1 SGHDT, CDR2 YYEEEE.

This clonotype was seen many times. CDR3 sequence reads: CASSWASVGQSGFYGYTF. In nucleotides, the CDR3 is TGTGCCAGCAGCTGGGCGAGTGTGGGACAGTCGGGATTCTATGGCTACACCTTC. The chain has TRBV11-2 and TRBJ1-2, with 7 bases fitting TRBD1. Germline V gene sequence: CDR1 SGHAT, CDR2 FQNNGV. V dropped 4 bases and J dropped 4; count of bases not matched to a gene: 18. This CDR3 spans 18 amino acids.